The 11 T cell receptor beta chains below were found in one sample sequenced in a study of shared clonotypes between healthy human individuals. The protocol was immunoSEQ multiplex PCR, while the TCRdb copy is restricted to in-frame clones and leaves out a portion. Of about 500,000 clones listed, roughly 80% are singletons. Sequencing was done on a sample of PBMCs. The receptors shown here come from a middle-aged woman in good health. Some clones in this sample may be carry-over from other donors' samples.

This clone was found once. V usage is TRBV7-9 and J usage is TRBJ2-7, with TRBD2 identical over 10 bases. This CDR3 has 14 residues. Germline CDR1 reads SEHNR; CDR2 reads FQNEAQ (reference sequence). The trim removed 0 bases at V and 7 bases at J, leaving 3 bases unmatched. CDR3 region: CASSLASGRGEQYF. The DNA of the CDR3 is TGTGCCAGCAGCTTAGCAAGCGGGAGGGGTGAGCAGTACTTC.

The chain employs TRBV5-4 and TRBJ1-2, with 10 bases aligning to TRBD1. The CDR3 has 14 residues. CDR1 is SGHNT and CDR2 is YYREEE in the germline V gene (reference sequence). V shed 1 base, J shed 6 bases, and the junction held 3 bases outside the gene matches. Written as DNA, the CDR3 is TGTGCCAGCAGCTTGCCCGGGACAGGGGATGGCTACACCTTC. It specifies CASSLPGTGDGYTF.

The chain couples TRBV10-2 to TRBJ2-1, with 8 positions matching TRBD2. CDR3 size: 15 residues. In germline, CDR1 is WSHSY, CDR2 SAAADI. The trim removed 3 bases at V and 4 bases at J, leaving 5 bases unmatched. The DNA for the CDR3 is TGCGCCAGCAGTGATACACTAGCGGTATACAATGAGCAGTTCTTC. Translated: CASSDTLAVYNEQFF.

Points on this clone: The likely explanation is a read error, given a far larger clone one base away. This rearrangement joins TRBV7-9 to TRBJ2-1, with TRBD2 matching 13 bases. The germline V gene encodes CDR1 SEHNR and CDR2 FQNEAQ (reference sequence). Trimming at V came to 5 bases and at J to 8 bases, leaving 6 bases not matched to a gene. This CDR3 contains 15 residues. CDR3 sequence: CASSLGLAGHDEQFF. In DNA, the CDR3 is TGTGCCAGCAGCCTGGGACTAGCGGGACACGATGAGCAGTTCTTC.

As for this clone: This same CDR3 is encoded by further DNA sequences in the sample. J is TRBJ2-3 and V is TRBV5-1, with D perhaps TRBD2 (6 bases). The V end lost 0 bases, the J end lost 2 bases, and 10 bases lay between the germline ends. The CDR3 length is 15 residues. CDR1 and CDR2 from the germline V gene are SGHRS and YFSETQ. The CDR3 DNA is TGCGCCAGCAGCTTGGTGGCGGGGCACACAGATACGCAGTATTTT. Protein sequence: CASSLVAGHTDTQYF.

Worth noting for this clone: This specimen includes other DNA sequences encoding the same CDR3. The gene calls are TRBV5-4 and TRBJ2-1; unclear D gene. The CDR3 runs 12 residues. Per the germline V gene, CDR1 is SGHNT and CDR2 is YYREEE (reference sequence). The V end lost 5 bases, the J end lost 6 bases, and 9 bases lay between the germline ends. The CDR3 DNA reads TGTGCCAGCAGTTTAGACTCCAATGAGCAGTTCTTC. Amino acids: CASSLDSNEQFF.

This clone was seen at least ten times. Other DNA sequences from this sample encode an identical CDR3 as well. The CDR3 DNA reads as TGTGCCAGCAGTTTACTGACAGGGGCCGGGGAGCTGTTTTTT. It is translated as CASSLLTGAGELFF. The chain has TRBV27 and TRBJ2-2; 8 positions agree with TRBD1. The CDR3 has 14 residues. The germline CDR1 and CDR2 sequences are MNHEY and SMNVEV (reference sequence). With V trimmed by 2 bases and J by 6 bases, 2 bases remained unmatched.

The rearrangement uses TRBV19 and TRBJ2-2; 9 positions agree with TRBD2. V shed 5 bases, J shed 7 bases, and the junction held 5 bases outside the gene matches. Germline CDR1 and CDR2: LNHDA and SQIVND (reference sequence). The CDR3 is 14 amino acids. CDR3 residues: CASSPGTSSGELFF. DNA for the CDR3: TGTGCCAGTAGTCCAGGGACTAGCAGCGGGGAGCTGTTTTTT.

On this clone: The sample contains more than one DNA sequence encoding this CDR3. The chain links TRBV19 to TRBJ1-2; no clear D gene. Trimming cost V 4 bases and J 1 base, with 10 bases left between them. The CDR3 contains 14 residues. Germline-derived CDR1 and CDR2 are LNHDA and SQIVND (reference sequence). CDR3 loop: CASSTPGLNYGYTF. The CDR3 region has the DNA TGTGCCAGTAGTACACCGGGCCTTAACTATGGCTACACCTTC.

The CDR3 nucleotides are TGTGCCAGCAGCTTAGCGCCTGGGATTTCCTACAATGAGCAGTTCTTC. Amino acids: CASSLAPGISYNEQFF. This rearrangement joins TRBV7-2 to TRBJ2-1; no reliable D call. Germline CDR1 reads SGHTA; CDR2 reads FQGNSA. V gave up 0 bases and J gave up 1 base, with 10 bases separating them. The CDR3 consists of 16 residues. The whole variable domain, filled in from reference TRBV7-2 and TRBJ2-1, reads GAGVSQSPSNKVTEKGKDVELRCDPISGHTALYWYRQSLGQGLEFLIYFQGNSAPDKSGLPSDRFSAERTGGSVSTLTIQRTQQEDSAVYLCASSLAPGISYNEQFFGPGTRLTVL.

Only a few counts were recorded for this clone. This likely came from a read error, as a far larger clone is one base away. The CDR3, as DNA: TGCAGCGTTGGCGCGGGGCGGGGAATAGAGACCCAGTACTTC. Translated: CSVGAGRGIETQYF. This rearrangement joins TRBV29-1 to TRBJ2-5, with D possibly TRBD2 on 6 matching bases. This CDR3 is built from 14 residues. Trimming pared 4 bases from V and 4 bases from J, leaving 16 bases between. CDR1 and CDR2 from the germline V gene are SQVTM and ANQGSEA. The variable domain in full, with the rest retrieved from reference TRBV29-1 and TRBJ2-5, is SAVISQKPSRDICQRGTSLTIQCQVDSQVTMMFWYRQQPGQSLTLIATANQGSEATYESGFVIDKFPISRPNLTFSTLTVSNMSPEDSSIYLCSVGAGRGIETQYFGPGTRLLVL.